These T cell receptor beta chains were read from a single sample in a study of T cells in Graves' hyperthyroidism and ophthalmopathy. TCRdb analysed the multiplex PCR reads with MiXCR anew, one entry per CDR3 protein. The profile shows roughly 300,000 distinct CDR3 sequences, 21% of them singletons. Sequenced input: blood. Receptor source: a woman aged 45 to 65 with Graves' hyperthyroidism. CDR3s include the opening cysteine and the closing phenylalanine or tryptophan. A D gene is named only where the DNA matches it firmly. The size field is filled for only some rows; it gives once, few, many or a size class.

D gene,clone size,J gene,V gene,CDR3 protein,CDR3 DNA
-,few,TRBJ1-6,TRBV6-1,CASRADSDYSPLHF,TGTGCCAGCAGGGCGGACAGTGATTATTCACCCCTCCACTTT
TRBD2,-,TRBJ2-1,TRBV6-2/TRBV6-3,CASSSPTSGRFSYNEQFF,TGTGCCAGCAGTTCCCCGACTAGCGGGAGGTTCTCCTACAATGAGCAGTTCTTC
-,few,TRBJ1-2,TRBV6-1,CASSFATAGLTYGYTF,TGTGCCAGCAGTTTCGCCACCGCGGGACTCACCTATGGCTACACCTTC
-,-,TRBJ1-4,TRBV28,CASSGTKLFF,TGTGCCAGCAGTGGGACCAAACTGTTTTTT
-,many,TRBJ2-7,TRBV6-1,CASGRGSYEQYF,TGTGCCAGTGGCAGGGGCTCCTACGAGCAGTACTTC
TRBD2,few,TRBJ2-1,TRBV19,CASGIGLAGGSSYNEQFF,TGTGCCAGTGGGATCGGACTAGCGGGGGGGAGCTCCTACAATGAGCAGTTCTTC
TRBD1,-,TRBJ2-7,TRBV7-3,CASSPTGGGYEQYF,TGTGCCAGCAGCCCAACAGGGGGAGGATACGAGCAGTACTTC
-,few,TRBJ2-2,TRBV7-3,CASSLRHFTGELFF,TGTGCCAGCAGCCTCCGACACTTTACCGGGGAGCTGTTTTTT
-,many,TRBJ2-3,TRBV2,CASRDQGTRTDTQYF,TGTGCCAGCAGGGACCAGGGGACGAGGACAGATACGCAGTATTTT
TRBD2,many,TRBJ2-7,TRBV20-1,CSAAGLAFSYEQYF,TGCAGTGCTGCGGGACTAGCGTTCTCCTACGAGCAGTACTTC
-,many,TRBJ1-1,TRBV3-1,CASSPQTVTAAEAFF,TGTGCCAGCAGCCCCCAAACAGTGACGGCTGCTGAAGCTTTCTTT
-,many,TRBJ2-4,TRBV18,CASSPIETKNIQYF,TGTGCCAGCTCGCCGATAGAAACCAAAAACATTCAGTACTTC
TRBD1,-,TRBJ1-2,TRBV12-3/TRBV12-4,CASSLGQNRYNYGYTF,TGTGCCAGCAGTTTGGGACAGAACCGATATAACTATGGCTACACCTTC
-,many,TRBJ1-4,TRBV7-2,CASSLSEKLFF,TGTGCCAGCAGCTTAAGTGAAAAACTGTTTTTT
-,many,TRBJ2-1,TRBV6-1,CASSFLNEQFF,TGTGCCAGCAGTTTTTTGAATGAGCAGTTCTTC
-,few,TRBJ1-2,TRBV20-1,CSAKTDITVRYTF,TGCAGTGCTAAGACAGATATAACAGTGCGCTACACCTTC
-,-,TRBJ1-2,TRBV2,CASSEGGGYTF,TGTGCCAGCAGTGAAGGGGGTGGCTACACCTTC
TRBD1,many,TRBJ2-2,TRBV10-1,CASGTGTGELFF,TGCGCCAGCGGGACAGGCACCGGGGAGCTGTTTTTT
-,-,TRBJ2-5,TRBV9,CASSVGLQETQYF,TGTGCCAGCAGCGTCGGACTGCAAGAGACCCAGTACTTC
-,many,TRBJ2-3,TRBV2,CASSAPPRGNTDTQYF,TGTGCCAGCAGTGCCCCCCCCCGGGGAAACACAGATACGCAGTATTTT
-,many,TRBJ2-1,TRBV2,CASSDNSGSIYNEQFF,TGTGCCAGCAGTGATAACAGCGGAAGCATATACAATGAGCAGTTCTTC
-,-,TRBJ1-2,TRBV2,CASSTGQKSYGYTF,TGTGCCAGCAGTACCGGACAGAAAAGCTATGGCTACACCTTC
-,many,TRBJ2-7,TRBV7-9,CASSLETGFYSYEQYF,TGTGCCAGCAGCTTAGAGACAGGCTTTTACTCCTACGAGCAGTACTTC
-,many,TRBJ1-2,TRBV11-3,CASSRSGWRNTF,TGTGCCAGCAGCCGATCGGGATGGCGCAACACCTTC
TRBD2,-,TRBJ2-7,TRBV6-2/TRBV6-3,CASSSATSGRLEQYF,TGTGCCAGCAGTTCAGCGACTAGCGGGAGGTTAGAGCAGTACTTC
-,many,TRBJ2-3,TRBV5-1,CASSHAGRTDTQYF,TGCGCCAGCAGCCATGCGGGGAGGACAGATACGCAGTATTTT
TRBD1,many,TRBJ2-1,TRBV30,CAWSAGTGRYEQFF,TGTGCCTGGAGTGCCGGGACAGGGCGTTATGAGCAGTTCTTC
-,many,TRBJ2-1,TRBV7-9,CASSLGLGGNEQFF,TGTGCCAGCAGCTTAGGCCTAGGAGGCAATGAGCAGTTCTTC
TRBD2,-,TRBJ2-3,TRBV5-1,CASSLRTSGRAGTDTQYF,TGCGCCAGCAGCCTGAGGACTAGCGGGAGGGCCGGCACAGATACGCAGTATTTT
TRBD1,many,TRBJ1-4,TRBV28,CASSRQGEKLFF,TGTGCCAGCAGCCGACAGGGTGAAAAACTGTTTTTT
-,few,TRBJ2-5,TRBV28,CASTETPGTQETQYF,TGTGCCAGCACCGAGACGCCAGGAACCCAAGAGACCCAGTACTTC
TRBD2,many,TRBJ2-1,TRBV11-3,CASSSTGTSGTNEQFF,TGTGCCAGCAGCTCAACCGGGACTAGCGGGACCAATGAGCAGTTCTTC
TRBD2,few,TRBJ2-1,TRBV7-2,CASSLGGTSLNEQFF,TGTGCCAGCAGCTTAGGTGGGACTAGCCTCAATGAGCAGTTCTTC
-,many,TRBJ2-7,TRBV30,CALPVGAEQYF,TGTGCCTTACCCGTGGGGGCCGAGCAGTACTTC
-,many,TRBJ2-5,TRBV11-3,CASSSSSGFGTQYF,TGTGCCAGCAGTTCAAGTTCAGGGTTCGGGACCCAGTACTTC
TRBD2,many,TRBJ2-3,TRBV28,CASSFPAGNTDTQYF,TGTGCCAGCAGTTTCCCAGCGGGGAACACAGATACGCAGTATTTT
-,-,TRBJ2-4,TRBV5-1,CASSSEGPSKNIQYF,TGCGCCAGCAGCTCGGAAGGACCAAGCAAAAACATTCAGTACTTC
TRBD2,few,TRBJ2-5,TRBV7-8,CASSLDSGGAAETQYF,TGTGCCAGCAGCTTAGATAGCGGGGGGGCTGCAGAGACCCAGTACTTC
TRBD1,many,TRBJ1-2,TRBV3-1,CASSYRQGGRYGYTF,TGTGCCAGCAGCTACCGACAGGGTGGGCGCTATGGCTACACCTTC
-,-,TRBJ1-2,TRBV3-1,CASSQALSGGYTF,TGTGCCAGCAGCCAAGCCTTATCGGGTGGCTACACCTTC
TRBD2,few,TRBJ2-3,TRBV7-8,CASSLVTSADTQYF,TGTGCCAGCAGCTTAGTCACTAGCGCAGATACGCAGTATTTT
-,once,TRBJ2-2,TRBV2,CASSGAAGAAGELFF,TGTGCCAGCAGTGGGGCGGCGGGGGCAGCCGGGGAGCTGTTTTTT
-,-,TRBJ1-4,TRBV6-2/TRBV6-3,CASSTRQAPNEKLFF,TGTGCCAGCAGTACCCGACAGGCGCCAAATGAAAAACTGTTTTTT
TRBD2,many,TRBJ2-7,TRBV7-3,CASSRGLAGGLKEQYF,TGTGCCAGCAGCCGTGGACTAGCGGGAGGGCTGAAGGAGCAGTACTTC
-,many,TRBJ1-2,TRBV5-1,CASSFEDYGYTF,TGCGCCAGCAGCTTTGAGGACTATGGCTACACCTTC
-,-,TRBJ1-2,TRBV7-8,CASSLTDKNYGYTF,TGTGCCAGCAGCTTAACGGACAAGAACTATGGCTACACCTTC
-,few,TRBJ1-5,TRBV2,CASTKSGGLRDQPQHF,TGTGCCAGCACCAAAAGCGGGGGGCTAAGAGATCAGCCCCAGCATTTT
-,many,TRBJ2-3,TRBV11-3,CASSSKRGQFTDTQYF,TGTGCCAGCAGCTCGAAACGGGGGCAATTCACAGATACGCAGTATTTT
-,many,TRBJ2-1,TRBV7-2,CASSLAGDYNEQFF,TGTGCCAGCAGCTTAGCCGGAGACTACAATGAGCAGTTCTTC
-,once,TRBJ2-5,TRBV5-5,CASTPGDRRQETQYF,TGTGCCAGCACCCCGGGGGACAGACGGCAAGAGACCCAGTACTTC
-,-,TRBJ1-3,TRBV29-1,CSVASDRPSGNTIYF,TGCAGCGTTGCCTCCGACAGGCCCTCTGGAAACACCATATATTTT
TRBD1,many,TRBJ2-3,TRBV12-5,CASGLETGVPTDTQYF,TGTGCTAGTGGTTTGGAGACAGGGGTCCCCACAGATACGCAGTATTTT
TRBD1,many,TRBJ2-6,TRBV2,CASKGRGLGANVLTF,TGTGCCAGCAAGGGTAGGGGGCTGGGGGCCAACGTCCTGACTTTC
TRBD1,few,TRBJ2-1,TRBV9,CASSVRTGGAVNEQFF,TGTGCCAGCAGCGTTAGGACAGGGGGCGCGGTTAATGAGCAGTTCTTC